These T cell receptor beta chains were read from a single sample in a study of T cell responses to AZD1222 COVID-19 vaccine. Measured with immunoSEQ multiplex PCR; TCRdb has only the in-frame clones, and not every one. Seen here are tens of thousands of clones, 75% to 95% observed once, and the top ten hold 4.5%. The sequences come from peripheral blood, collected on day 0 of MenACWY control vaccination. The source is an adult in good health. Each CDR3 is given with its conserved first and last residue. A D gene is named only where the DNA matches it firmly. A clone size is listed for some rows: how often the clone was seen (once, few, many), or a class if it is expanded.

CDR3aa	CDR3nt	d_gene	abundance	v_gene	j_gene
CATSEQGRGEKLFF	TGTGCCACCAGTGAACAAGGAAGGGGGGAAAAACTGTTTTTT	.	.	TRBV24-1	TRBJ1-4
CATSRVGSSEETQYF	TGTGCCACCAGCAGAGTTGGTAGTAGCGAGGAGACCCAGTACTTC	.	once	TRBV15	TRBJ2-5
CASSPPGVANQPQHF	TGTGCCAGTAGCCCCCCGGGAGTTGCCAATCAGCCCCAGCATTTT	.	.	TRBV19	TRBJ1-5
CASSHASGRPNEQFF	TGTGCCAGCAGCCATGCTAGCGGGAGGCCGAATGAGCAGTTCTTC	TRBD2	.	TRBV3-1/TRBV3-2	TRBJ2-1
CASSPGTLNTGELFF	TGTGCCAGCAGCCCCGGGACCCTGAACACCGGGGAGCTGTTTTTT	.	.	TRBV9	TRBJ2-2
CSVEGGTDTQYF	TGCAGCGTGGAAGGGGGGACAGATACGCAGTATTTT	.	.	TRBV29-1	TRBJ2-3
CASSLAGSTDTQYF	TGTGCCAGCAGCTTGGCGGGCTCCACAGATACGCAGTATTTT	.	.	TRBV11-1	TRBJ2-3
CASSLSSFNQPQHF	TGTGCCAGCAGTTTAAGTAGCTTCAATCAGCCCCAGCATTTT	.	.	TRBV27	TRBJ1-5
CASSSGQGITDTQYF	TGTGCCAGCAGCTCAGGACAGGGGATCACAGATACGCAGTATTTT	TRBD1	.	TRBV7-2	TRBJ2-3
CATSDGQGAGYEKLFF	TGTGCCACCAGTGACGGACAGGGAGCGGGTTATGAAAAACTGTTTTTT	TRBD1	.	TRBV24-1	TRBJ1-4
CASSGSGSTDTQYF	TGTGCCAGCAGCGGTAGCGGTAGCACAGATACGCAGTATTTT	.	.	TRBV9	TRBJ2-3
CASSPGSHNEQFF	TGTGCCAGCAGCCCAGGGTCCCACAATGAGCAGTTCTTC	.	.	TRBV27	TRBJ2-1
CASSPGFSGRSQTYNEQFF	TGTGCCAGCAGCCCGGGCTTCAGCGGGAGGTCCCAGACCTACAATGAGCAGTTCTTC	TRBD2	.	TRBV7-9	TRBJ2-1
CASSHKVFTGELFF	TGTGCCAGCAGCCATAAGGTTTTCACCGGGGAGCTGTTTTTT	.	once	TRBV3-1/TRBV3-2	TRBJ2-2
CASSRLDRVDYGYTF	TGTGCCAGCAGCCGACTAGACAGGGTTGACTATGGCTACACCTTC	TRBD1	.	TRBV5-4	TRBJ1-2
CAYGAGVLGGGYTF	TGTGCCTACGGGGCAGGGGTTCTCGGGGGTGGCTACACCTTC	.	once	TRBV30	TRBJ1-2
CASRSRYGYTF	TGTGCCAGTCGCAGCCGCTATGGCTACACCTTC	.	.	TRBV5-6	TRBJ1-2
CASSLRDRGRNEQFF	TGTGCCAGCAGTTTACGGGACAGGGGACGCAATGAGCAGTTCTTC	TRBD1	.	TRBV27	TRBJ2-1
CATTYTTAMNTEAFF	TGTGCCACCACATATACGACAGCGATGAACACTGAAGCTTTCTTT	.	.	TRBV6-5	TRBJ1-1
CASSSYREAGNTIYF	TGTGCCAGCAGCTCTTACAGGGAAGCTGGAAACACCATATATTTT	.	.	TRBV7-6	TRBJ1-3
CASSPGGASKNIQYF	TGTGCCAGCAGCCCCGGGGGGGCATCCAAAAACATTCAGTACTTC	TRBD2	.	TRBV6-5	TRBJ2-4
CASSRTGYGYTF	TGTGCCAGCAGTCGGACAGGGTACGGCTACACCTTC	TRBD1	.	TRBV12-3/TRBV12-4	TRBJ1-2
CASSPRTGSSYNEQFF	TGTGCCAGCAGCCCCAGGACTGGTAGCTCCTACAATGAGCAGTTCTTC	.	.	TRBV13	TRBJ2-1
CASRNGQGINTIYF	TGTGCCAGCAGAAACGGACAGGGGATAAACACCATATATTTT	TRBD1	.	TRBV5-6	TRBJ1-3
CASRAQGGNSYEQYF	TGTGCCAGCAGGGCCCAAGGCGGCAACTCCTACGAGCAGTACTTC	.	.	TRBV28	TRBJ2-7